These 9 T cell receptor beta chains came from one sample sequenced in a study of cytomegalovirus exposure and HLA in healthy donors. Sequencing used immunoSEQ multiplex PCR; TCRdb keeps in-frame clones, though not all of them. The profile shows around 150,000 clones, around nine tenths of them singletons. The sample consisted of PBMCs. These receptors all come from a young woman in good health and CMV-seropositive.

The gene calls are TRBV11-3 and TRBJ2-2; 7 bases match TRBD2. The J segment lost 8 bases and the V segment lost 3 bases, leaving 6 bases of the junction unmatched. Germline values: CDR1 SGHNT, CDR2 YENEEA. The CDR3 loop spans 14 amino acids. The CDR3 sequence is CASSFGGSAGELFF. The CDR3 coding sequence is TGTGCCAGCAGCTTCGGCGGGAGTGCGGGGGAGCTGTTTTTT.

The CDR3 sequence is CASSYKPSGRYEQFF. For the CDR3, the DNA is TGTGCCAGCAGTTACAAGCCTAGCGGGAGATATGAGCAGTTCTTC. The V call is TRBV6-5, the J call TRBJ2-1; 10 nucleotides line up with TRBD2. Germline V gives CDR1 MNHEY, CDR2 SVGAGI. V lost 2 bases and J lost 8; bases outside the gene matches: 6. This CDR3 comprises 15 residues.

This clone was found once. This rearrangement joins TRBV28 to TRBJ1-2; 7 bases match TRBD1. The V gene's germline CDR1 is MDHEN and CDR2 SYDVKM. The CDR3 extends over 15 amino acids. J lost 2 bases, V lost 2 bases, and 5 bases had no gene match. CDR3 residues: CASSLVGTANYGYTF. In nucleotides, the CDR3 is TGTGCCAGCAGTTTAGTGGGGACAGCCAACTATGGCTACACCTTC.

CDR3 bases: TGTGCCAGCAGCTCGGGACTAGCGGGGGGGCAGAACACCGGGGAGCTGTTTTTT. It yields the protein CASSSGLAGGQNTGELFF. The chain is built from TRBV7-9 and TRBJ2-2, with 16 nucleotides matching TRBD2. Per the germline V gene, CDR1 is SEHNR and CDR2 is FQNEAQ (reference sequence). This CDR3 has 18 residues. V shed 4 bases, J shed 1 base, and the junction held 3 bases outside the gene matches.

The rearrangement links TRBV19 to TRBJ1-2; D perhaps matches TRBD1 (5 bases). V lost 4 bases and J 2 bases, leaving 11 bases between the germline ends. Germline lookup yields CDR1 LNHDA and CDR2 SQIVND (reference sequence). The CDR3 spans 14 residues. The CDR3 loop is CASSTSWGNYGYTF. Written as DNA, the CDR3 is TGTGCCAGTAGTACATCCTGGGGCAACTATGGCTACACCTTC.

The V call is TRBV5-6, the J call TRBJ1-1; D call uncertain. Trimming cost V 0 bases and J 0 bases, with 6 bases left between them. The CDR3 length is 14 residues. CDR1 is SGHDT, CDR2 YYEEEE, per germline. The CDR3, as DNA: TGTGCCAGCAGCTTGGGGCTCATGAACACTGAAGCTTTCTTT. Residues: CASSLGLMNTEAFF.

The chain has TRBV19 and TRBJ1-6; D uncertain. The V end lost 4 bases, the J end lost 14 bases, and 15 bases lay between the germline ends. This CDR3 contains 13 residues. In germline, CDR1 is LNHDA, CDR2 SQIVND (reference sequence). CDR3 loop: CASSSGRGGALHF. CDR3 nucleotide sequence: TGTGCCAGTAGTAGCGGGAGAGGTGGGGCCCTCCACTTT.

The rearrangement uses TRBV28 and TRBJ2-2; 7 bases align to TRBD1. This CDR3 region has 14 residues. After removal of 3 bases from V and 4 bases from J, the junction contained 2 bases not matched to a gene. CDR1 is MDHEN, CDR2 SYDVKM, per germline. This CDR3 is CASSLAGGTGELFF. The CDR3, as DNA: TGTGCCAGCAGTTTGGCAGGGGGCACCGGGGAGCTGTTTTTT.

This chain uses TRBV6-1 with TRBJ1-1; 9 bases match TRBD1. The length of the CDR3 is 13 residues. CDR1 and CDR2 from the germline V gene are MNHNS and SASEGT. V trimming: 4 bases; J trimming: 5 bases; junction bases outside the gene matches: 2. CDR3 DNA sequence: TGTGCCAGCAGTGCCGACAGGGGGACTGAAGCTTTCTTT. Its translation is CASSADRGTEAFF.